These 10 T cell receptor beta chains came from one sample sequenced in a study of beta chain features in type 1 diabetes. Sequencing targeted expressed TCRB transcripts, as all isolated RNA had been reverse transcribed. Assay used: immunoSEQ multiplex PCR; TCRdb lists only in-frame clones, some missing. In the table there are under 400,000 clones, about 18% of which are singletons. Sequenced sample: naive CD4+ T cells from blood. These receptors all come from a woman aged 18-30 years in good health.

Only a few counts were recorded for this clone. The rearrangement links TRBV30 to TRBJ1-3, with a possible D match to TRBD1 (6 bases). Germline V CDR1 and CDR2: GTSNPN, SVGIG (reference sequence). V lost 7 bases and J lost 0, with 10 bases in between. This CDR3 has 13 residues. CDR3 sequence: CASDSVSGNTIYF. The CDR3 DNA is TGTGCCTCGGACAGCGTCTCTGGAAACACCATATATTTT.

This clone was counted a few times. J is TRBJ2-7 and V is TRBV13; 7 positions match TRBD1. The germline gives CDR1 PRHDT, CDR2 FYEKMQ (reference sequence). The CDR3 sequence is 18 residues long. The V segment lost 0 bases and the J segment 3 bases; nucleotides outside the gene matches: 14. CDR3 sequence: CASSLGLFGQDTNYEQYF. The CDR3 coding sequence is TGTGCCAGCAGCTTAGGCCTATTCGGACAGGACACCAACTACGAGCAGTACTTC.

This clone came up a few times. The V and J genes are TRBV4-1 and TRBJ1-4, with a tentative D call TRBD1 (6 bases). Trimming removed 1 base at V and 6 bases at J, with 18 bases between. This CDR3 is built from 17 residues. Germline CDR1 and CDR2: MGHRA and YSYEKL. The CDR3 here is CASSQAAPRGGDEKLFF. DNA for the CDR3: TGCGCCAGCAGCCAAGCGGCCCCCAGGGGAGGGGATGAAAAACTGTTTTTT.

This clone was counted only a few times. The rearrangement uses TRBV2 and TRBJ2-7, with D maybe TRBD2 (6 bases). CDR1 is SNHLY, CDR2 FYNNEI, per germline. The CDR3 totals 15 residues. Trimming stripped 6 bases from V and 0 bases from J, with 15 bases between. Here the CDR3 DNA reads TGTGCCAGCAGCCTGGGACGGGGGAGCTCCTACGAGCAGTACTTC. Its protein product is CASSLGRGSSYEQYF.

This clone was picked up a small number of times. V and J are TRBV5-1 and TRBJ2-3, with 7 bases aligning to TRBD1. Germline CDR1 SGHRS, CDR2 YFSETQ. J lost 3 bases, V lost 4 bases, and 5 bases had no gene match. The CDR3 sequence is 14 residues long. The CDR3 loop reads CASSARQGTDTQYF. The CDR3 nucleotides are TGCGCCAGCAGCGCCAGACAGGGAACAGATACGCAGTATTTT.

In its sample, this clone was seen a few times. This sequence joins TRBV5-1 and TRBJ2-7; 12 positions match TRBD2. The length of the CDR3 is 15 residues. Germline trimming cut 6 bases from V and 1 base from J; bases unmatched to any gene: 5. CDR1 and CDR2 from the germline V gene are SGHRS and YFSETQ. Here the CDR3 reads CASNRLAGESYEQYF. The CDR3 DNA sequence: TGCGCCAGCAACCGACTAGCGGGAGAATCCTACGAGCAGTACTTC.

This clone appeared a few times. The V and J genes are TRBV27 and TRBJ2-7; weak D call: TRBD1 (6 bases). V was pared by 5 bases and J by 3 bases, with 17 bases between. Germline loops: CDR1 MNHEY, CDR2 SMNVEV (reference sequence). This CDR3 contains 15 residues. The CDR3 reads CASSHSLRDIYEQYF. The CDR3, as DNA: TGTGCCAGCAGTCACTCCTTAAGGGACATCTACGAGCAGTACTTC.

The CDR3 region is CASSHPPADLANYGYTF. The CDR3 DNA reads as TGCGCCAGCAGTCACCCTCCGGCAGACTTAGCTAACTATGGCTACACCTTC. This rearrangement joins TRBV23-1 to TRBJ1-2; D is ambiguous. TRBV23-1 carries the ORF label, with uncertain function. The CDR3 contains 17 residues. Deletions cut 3 bases from V and 0 bases from J, with 17 bases between.

The chain carries TRBV9 and TRBJ1-2, with D maybe TRBD1 (6 bases). Germline lookup yields CDR1 SGDLS and CDR2 YYNGEE. The CDR3 spans 15 residues. V lost 3 bases to trimming and J lost 2 bases, with 14 bases between them. CDR3 region: CASSERQVLNYGYTF. CDR3 in DNA: TGTGCCAGCAGCGAACGACAGGTGTTAAACTATGGCTACACCTTC.

This clone was counted between two and nine times. This rearrangement joins TRBV14 to TRBJ1-2; D ambiguous. In germline, CDR1 is SGHDN, CDR2 FVKESK. V lost 4 bases and J lost 8, with 14 bases in between. This CDR3 has 13 amino acids. CDR3 sequence: CASSLGPWRGYTF. CDR3 nucleotides: TGTGCCAGCAGCCTCGGGCCCTGGAGGGGCTACACCTTC.